Each of the 20 T cell receptor beta chains below was sequenced from the same sample in a study of control samples from healthy donors and cancer patients. Measured with immunoSEQ multiplex PCR; TCRdb has only the in-frame clones, and not every one. The repertoire holds about 100,000 clones, with about 90% as singletons. What was sequenced was blood. Source of these receptors: a woman in her fifties or sixties in good health.

The gene calls are TRBV5-8 and TRBJ2-7; 7 bases match TRBD2. CDR1 is SGHTS and CDR2 is YDEGEE in the germline V gene. V shed 1 base and J 8 bases; nucleotides not matched to a gene: 6. The CDR3 has 13 residues. CDR3 protein: CASSLSGTNKQYV. DNA of the CDR3: TGTGCCAGCAGCTTGTCCGGGACTAATAAGCAGTACGTC.

The rearrangement uses TRBV28 and TRBJ1-1; D unclear. The CDR3 spans 13 residues. The V and J ends lost 10 bases and 8 bases respectively, with 20 bases between them. Germline V gene lookup returns CDR1 MDHEN and CDR2 SYDVKM. As DNA, the CDR3 is TGTGCCATCCTCATCCAGGCCACGGGGGAAGCTTTCTTT. Translated, it gives CAILIQATGEAFF. Full variable domain (missing parts from reference TRBV28 and TRBJ1-1): DVKVTQSSRYLVKRTGEKVFLECVQDMDHENMFWYRQDPGLGLRLIYFSYDVKMKEKGDIPEGYSVSREKKERFSLILESASTNQTSMYLCAILIQATGEAFFGQGTRLTVV.

The chain couples TRBV24-1 to TRBJ1-3; 8 nucleotides align to TRBD1. Losses at the gene ends were 11 bases for V and 4 bases for J; bases not matched to a gene: 3. This CDR3 has 12 amino acids. The V gene's germline CDR1 is KGHDR and CDR2 SFDVKD. This chain's CDR3 is CANRDRGNTIYF. CDR3 coding DNA: TGTGCCAACCGGGACAGGGGAAACACCATATATTTT.

This chain connects TRBV5-1 to TRBJ2-7; 7 nucleotides align to TRBD1. From germline, CDR1 is SGHRS and CDR2 YFSETQ. The length of the CDR3 is 17 residues. V shed 4 bases, J shed 0 bases, and the junction held 13 bases outside the gene matches. The CDR3 nucleotides read TGCGCCAGCAGCCGCTCCATACAGGGGTCCTACTCCTACGAGCAGTACTTC. Translation: CASSRSIQGSYSYEQYF.

The chain combines TRBV14 with TRBJ1-2; no reliable D call. Per germline, CDR1 SGHDN and CDR2 FVKESK. V was cut by 1 base and J by 2 bases, with 8 bases left in between. This CDR3 comprises 14 residues. Here the CDR3 reads CASSQVGGNYGYTF. The CDR3 nucleotides are TGTGCCAGCAGCCAAGTTGGAGGGAACTATGGCTACACCTTC.

The CDR3 here is CSVVEQINSPLHF. Written as DNA, the CDR3 is TGCAGCGTTGTGGAACAGATTAATTCACCCCTCCACTTT. The chain employs TRBV29-1 and TRBJ1-6; D is unresolved. V was shortened by 4 bases and J by 6 bases, with 10 bases between the two germline ends. Per the germline V gene, CDR1 is SQVTM and CDR2 is ANQGSEA. The CDR3 length is 13 residues.

This chain connects TRBV3-1 (or the pseudogene TRBV3-2) to TRBJ2-5; TRBD2 aligns across 13 bases. Germline loops: CDR1 LGHDT, CDR2 YNNKEL (reference sequence). The length of the CDR3 is 16 residues. V lost 0 bases, J lost 5 bases, and 3 bases stayed unmatched. This CDR3 reads CASSQELAGGGETQYF. In nucleotides, the CDR3 is TGTGCCAGCAGCCAAGAACTAGCGGGAGGGGGGGAGACCCAGTACTTC.

The chain recombines TRBV2 with TRBJ1-4; no definite D call. V gave up 0 bases and J gave up 7 bases, with 9 bases separating them. This CDR3 is 14 amino acids long. Germline V gene data show CDR1 as SNHLY and CDR2 as FYNNEI. The CDR3 loop is CASSEASSIEKLFF. The CDR3 nucleotides are TGTGCCAGCAGTGAAGCGTCAAGTATTGAAAAACTGTTTTTT.

The rearrangement links TRBV18 to TRBJ1-1; D is unresolved. The CDR3 totals 12 residues. Trimming stripped 7 bases from V and 0 bases from J, with 6 bases between. Germline CDR1 is KGHSH and CDR2 is LQKENI. The CDR3 protein is CASFNMNTEAFF. In nucleotides, the CDR3 is TGTGCCAGCTTCAACATGAACACTGAAGCTTTCTTT.

This clone has a single count. The V call is TRBV7-8, the J call TRBJ2-5; D could derive from TRBD1 or TRBD2 (6 bases each). CDR3 length: 15 residues. V lost 1 base, J lost 5 bases, and 14 bases lay in between. The germline V gene has CDR1 SGHVS and CDR2 FQNEAQ. The CDR3 is CASSLVGGKAETQYF. CDR3 coding DNA: TGTGCCAGCAGCTTAGTGGGGGGCAAGGCGGAGACCCAGTACTTC.

This clone was counted between two and nine times. J is TRBJ2-1 and V is TRBV7-9; D may match TRBD1 or TRBD2 (5 bases each). In germline, CDR1 is SEHNR, CDR2 FQNEAQ (reference sequence). The CDR3 spans 13 residues. Trimming left V 10 bases short and J 8 bases short, with 18 bases between. CDR3 nucleotides: TGTGCCACAACTAGGGGACCTTATCATGAGCAGTTCTTC. Translation gives CATTRGPYHEQFF.

This clone was observed once. The rearrangement uses TRBV9 and TRBJ1-2; 8 bases match TRBD1. Germline CDR1 SGDLS, CDR2 YYNGEE. The CDR3 contains 14 residues. The J segment lost 4 bases and the V segment lost 3 bases, leaving 5 bases of the junction unmatched. The CDR3 sequence: CASSGTGNSYGYTF. The CDR3 bases are TGTGCCAGCAGCGGGACAGGGAACTCCTATGGCTACACCTTC.

The chain has TRBV4-2 and TRBJ2-7; no clear D gene. The CDR3 consists of 13 residues. Germline values: CDR1 LGHNA, CDR2 YNFKEQ. V lost 0 bases to trimming and J lost 3 bases, with 6 bases between them. CDR3 sequence (DNA): TGTGCCAGCAGCCAAGAGCAGTACTACGAGCAGTACTTC. Residues: CASSQEQYYEQYF.

This chain joins TRBV7-7 and TRBJ2-6, with D uncertain. V was trimmed by 5 bases and J by 0 bases, leaving 11 bases between them. Per germline, CDR1 SSHAT and CDR2 FNYEAQ (reference sequence). CDR3 length equals 16 residues. The CDR3 is CASSPLGYSGANVLTF. In nucleotides, the CDR3 is TGTGCCAGCAGCCCCTTAGGATACTCTGGGGCCAACGTCCTGACTTTC.

The chain is built from TRBV15 and TRBJ1-6; 8 nucleotides agree with TRBD1. The V and J ends lost 8 bases and 10 bases, in that order; junction bases with no gene match: 7. This CDR3 is 13 amino acids long. Germline V gene sequence: CDR1 LNHNV, CDR2 YYDKDF (reference sequence). This chain's CDR3 is CATVDRGGSPLHF. CDR3 sequence (DNA): TGTGCCACCGTTGACAGGGGAGGGTCACCCCTCCACTTT.

The chain has TRBV5-1 and TRBJ2-5, with no clear D. Trimming took 5 bases from V and 3 from J, leaving 17 bases between them. CDR3 length equals 15 residues. Germline CDR1 and CDR2: SGHRS and YFSETQ. CDR3 nucleotide sequence: TGCGCCAGCAGAAGATTACAGTCCCGCGAAGAGACCCAGTACTTC. It codes for CASRRLQSREETQYF.

This sequence joins TRBV5-1 and TRBJ2-3; D is unresolved. The CDR3 has 12 residues. Germline CDR1 and CDR2: SGHRS and YFSETQ. The germline V and J ends were trimmed by 3 bases and 1 base, with 3 bases remaining between them. The CDR3 DNA reads TGCGCCAGCAGCTCGCGCACAGATACGCAGTATTTT. Its protein product is CASSSRTDTQYF.

The CDR3 DNA reads TGTGCCAGCAGTGCGGACAGTAGTAACTATGGCTACACCTTC. It translates to CASSADSSNYGYTF. The rearrangement joins TRBV2 to TRBJ1-2; the D gene is possibly TRBD1 (6 bases). Deletions cut 4 bases from V and 1 base from J, with 10 bases between. Germline V gene data show CDR1 as SNHLY and CDR2 as FYNNEI. The CDR3 consists of 14 residues.

The rearrangement joins TRBV6-6 to TRBJ1-2; TRBD1 might be the D (5 bases). Germline CDR1 and CDR2: MNHNY and SVGAGI (reference sequence). This CDR3 is built from 15 residues. V was clipped by 5 bases and J by 4 bases, with 17 bases between them. Here the CDR3 reads CASSGSGVSFYGYTF. CDR3 nucleotides: TGTGCCAGCAGTGGTTCGGGGGTTAGCTTCTATGGCTACACCTTC.

The V gene is TRBV2, the J gene TRBJ1-6; D is unresolved. Trimming took 7 bases from V and 0 from J, leaving 19 bases between them. The CDR3 runs to 18 residues. From germline, CDR1 is SNHLY and CDR2 FYNNEI. The CDR3 nucleotides read TGTGCCAGCACTGGTGGACCGCATGTGAACTCCTATAATTCACCCCTCCACTTT. This sequence encodes CASTGGPHVNSYNSPLHF.